Each of the 12 T cell receptor beta chains below was sequenced from the same sample in a study of blood T cell repertoires in COVID-19. Here immunoSEQ multiplex PCR was the method, and the copy in TCRdb shows in-frame clones only, minus some. The profile shows some 120,000 clones, approximately 84% of them singletons. Material: peripheral blood. All receptors come from a man in his sixties or seventies with acute or convalescent COVID-19.

This chain's CDR3 is CASSRQGNGAFF. CDR3 coding DNA: TGTGCCAGCAGTCGACAGGGAAATGGAGCTTTCTTT. The V and J genes are TRBV28 and TRBJ1-1; 7 bases line up with TRBD1. The CDR3 length is 12 residues. J was trimmed by 10 bases and V by 5 bases; bases with no gene match: 7. Germline V gene sequence: CDR1 MDHEN, CDR2 SYDVKM.

The genes are TRBV6-5 and TRBJ1-2, with TRBD1 matching over 7 bases. V lost 4 bases, J lost 4 bases, and 9 bases stayed unmatched. The CDR3 sequence is 15 residues long. Germline V CDR1 and CDR2: MNHEY, SVGAGI. The CDR3 DNA reads as TGTGCCAGCAGTTGGGATCACAGGGGTGGCTATGGCTACACCTTC. Its translation is CASSWDHRGGYGYTF.

The chain is built from TRBV11-2 and TRBJ1-1, with 8 bases aligning to TRBD1. This CDR3 comprises 15 residues. Germline V gives CDR1 SGHAT, CDR2 FQNNGV. V was pared by 4 bases and J by 1 base, with 5 bases of the junction left unmatched. The CDR3 coding sequence is TGTGCCAGCAGCTACAGACAGGGGCGGAACACTGAAGCTTTCTTT. This encodes CASSYRQGRNTEAFF.

The chain couples TRBV29-1 to TRBJ1-1; D not resolved. This CDR3 comprises 15 residues. Per germline, CDR1 SQVTM and CDR2 ANQGSEA. V was trimmed by 2 bases and J by 3 bases, leaving 16 bases between them. The DNA of the CDR3 is TGCAGCGTTGAAACCGCGAGACTGAGGGACACTGAAGCTTTCTTT. Translated, it gives CSVETARLRDTEAFF.

This clone occurred once. The chain recombines TRBV4-1 with TRBJ2-2; 10 bases fit TRBD2. The ends lost 6 bases at V and 4 bases at J; junction bases unmatched: 8. CDR1 and CDR2 (germline): MGHRA, YSYEKL. The CDR3 is 16 amino acids. In DNA, the CDR3 is TGCGCCAGCAGTCCAAGCGGGGGGGTAGGCACCGGGGAGCTGTTTTTT. As protein: CASSPSGGVGTGELFF.

V is TRBV14 and J is TRBJ1-2; D uncertain. The CDR3 has 13 amino acids. The V end was cut by 4 bases, the J end by 8 bases, with 14 bases between. The germline CDR1 and CDR2 sequences are SGHDN and FVKESK. The CDR3 is CASSLQRGGGYTF. As DNA, the CDR3 is TGTGCCAGCAGCCTTCAGAGAGGCGGCGGCTACACCTTC.

The chain joins TRBV27 to TRBJ2-1, with 11 bases fitting TRBD2. Germline CDR1 is MNHEY and CDR2 is SMNVEV (reference sequence). V was pared by 2 bases and J by 4 bases, with 10 bases of the junction left unmatched. The CDR3 is 18 amino acids. The CDR3 DNA reads TGTGCCAGCAGTTTACGACAAGCTGCTAGCGGGGGGTACAATGAGCAGTTCTTC. This gives the protein CASSLRQAASGGYNEQFF.

J is TRBJ1-5 and V is TRBV19, with a weak D call TRBD1 (6 bases). Trimming took off 6 bases at V and 5 bases at J, with 11 bases between the two ends. CDR1 and CDR2 from the germline V gene are LNHDA and SQIVND (reference sequence). This CDR3 contains 13 residues. The CDR3 nucleotides read TGTGCCAGTAGCCTCAGGGGCGATCAGCCCCAGCATTTT. Protein sequence: CASSLRGDQPQHF.

V is TRBV11-2 and J is TRBJ2-2; 9 bases match TRBD2. This CDR3 contains 14 residues. J lost 5 bases, V lost 7 bases, and 5 bases had no gene match. Germline values: CDR1 SGHAT, CDR2 FQNNGV. The CDR3 is CASKTSGSTGELFF. The CDR3 region has the DNA TGTGCCAGCAAAACTAGCGGGTCAACCGGGGAGCTGTTTTTT.

This clone was detected only a few times. The chain couples TRBV3-1 (or the pseudogene TRBV3-2) to TRBJ1-1; TRBD1 might be the D (6 bases). Germline V gene lookup returns CDR1 LGHDT and CDR2 YNNKEL (reference sequence). This CDR3 is built from 12 residues. Trimming took 6 bases from V and 3 from J, leaving 8 bases between them. CDR3 sequence reads: CASSNRDTEAFF. The CDR3 DNA sequence: TGTGCCAGCAGTAACAGGGACACTGAAGCTTTCTTT.

Only one count was recorded for this clone. The rearrangement links TRBV9 to TRBJ1-6; D is possibly TRBD1 (5 bases). CDR3 length: 16 amino acids. Germline V CDR1 and CDR2: SGDLS, YYNGEE. The V end lost 4 bases, the J end lost 9 bases, and 20 bases lay between the germline ends. In DNA, the CDR3 is TGTGCCAGCAGCTTACGGACGAGGGCGGGGGGTTCACCCCTCCACTTT. It translates to CASSLRTRAGGSPLHF.

This clone was observed a handful of times. The rearrangement joins TRBV4-2 to TRBJ1-2, with D possibly being TRBD1 (6 bases). There are 17 residues in the CDR3. Deletions cut 4 bases from V and 6 bases from J, with 24 bases between. Germline CDR1 reads LGHNA; CDR2 reads YNFKEQ. The CDR3 bases are TGTGCCAGCAGCCGGTCACAAAGCGGGGGCAGGGAACATGGCTACACCTTC. Residues: CASSRSQSGGREHGYTF.